Following are 18 T cell receptor beta chains from one sample sequenced in a study of T cell changes during pregnancy in multiple sclerosis. Only in-frame clones appear in the TCRdb table, and some are missing; sequencing was by immunoSEQ multiplex PCR. The repertoire holds over 50,000 clones, with less than 95% as singletons. The sample here was peripheral blood, taken in the first trimester of pregnancy. Source of these receptors: a female donor in good health, enrolled as a control in a pregnancy study.

This chain links TRBV25-1 with TRBJ1-6; the match to TRBD1 covers 11 bases. Germline trimming cut 8 bases from V and 10 bases from J; bases unmatched to any gene: 7. CDR1 MGHDK and CDR2 SYGVNS come from the germline V gene. The CDR3 covers 14 residues. CDR3 loop: CASGIGTGGSPLHF. The CDR3 DNA sequence: TGTGCCAGCGGTATAGGGACAGGGGGGTCACCCCTCCACTTT.

The chain joins TRBV6-1 to TRBJ1-2; weak D call: TRBD1 (6 bases). The germline CDR1 and CDR2 sequences are MNHNS and SASEGT. V lost 3 bases, J lost 0 bases, and 8 bases lay in between. This CDR3 is 14 amino acids long. CDR3 residues: CASSEDSSNYGYTF. CDR3 DNA: TGTGCCAGCAGTGAGGACAGCTCTAACTATGGCTACACCTTC.

V is TRBV9 and J is TRBJ1-1; TRBD1 aligns across 10 bases. In germline, CDR1 is SGDLS, CDR2 YYNGEE. This CDR3 contains 14 residues. V was clipped by 1 base and J by 6 bases; unmatched bases: 3. DNA of the CDR3: TGTGCCAGCAGCGTACGACAGGGGGCCGCTGAAGCTTTCTTT. Its translation: CASSVRQGAAEAFF.

The CDR3 region has the DNA TGTGCCACCAGCAGAGATCCCCTCAATCAGCCCCAGCATTTT. Its protein product is CATSRDPLNQPQHF. The rearrangement joins TRBV15 to TRBJ1-5, with D unclear. Germline loops: CDR1 LNHNV, CDR2 YYDKDF (reference sequence). The CDR3 is made up of 14 amino acids. Trimming took off 0 bases at V and 3 bases at J, with 6 bases between the two ends. Based on the CDR3 plus reference TRBV15 and TRBJ1-5, the full variable domain is DAMVIQNPRYQVTQFGKPVTLSCSQTLNHNVMYWYQQKSSQAPKLLFHYYDKDFNNEADTPDNFQSRRPNTSFCFLDIRSPGLGDTAMYLCATSRDPLNQPQHFGDGTRLSIL.

The chain combines TRBV4-1 with TRBJ2-7; possibly TRBD1 for D (5 bases). Per germline, CDR1 MGHRA and CDR2 YSYEKL. The CDR3 loop spans 20 amino acids. V was clipped by 0 bases and J by 0 bases, with 24 bases between them. The CDR3 region is CASSQDFKAREAALSYEQYF. CDR3 coding DNA: TGCGCCAGCAGCCAAGATTTTAAGGCCAGGGAAGCTGCACTCTCCTACGAGCAGTACTTC.

The chain employs TRBV29-1 and TRBJ2-7, with a weak D call TRBD2 (5 bases). The length of the CDR3 is 12 residues. Germline V gives CDR1 SQVTM, CDR2 ANQGSEA. Trimming left V 7 bases short and J 5 bases short, with 15 bases between. CDR3 DNA sequence: TGCAGCGGTTCCGGGGTCGGCAACGAGCAGTACTTC. The encoded protein is CSGSGVGNEQYF.

V usage is TRBV29-1 and J usage is TRBJ2-7; perhaps TRBD2 as D (6 bases). V was trimmed by 2 bases and J by 3 bases, leaving 14 bases between them. CDR1 and CDR2 from the germline V gene are SQVTM and ANQGSEA. This CDR3 is 14 amino acids long. This CDR3 reads CSVELDGEVYEQYF. The DNA for the CDR3 is TGCAGCGTTGAATTGGACGGGGAGGTCTACGAGCAGTACTTC.

The rearrangement links TRBV27 to TRBJ2-1, with 8 bases identical to TRBD2. The V segment lost 8 bases and the J segment 5 bases; nucleotides outside the gene matches: 8. CDR3 size: 14 residues. Looked up from germline, CDR1 is MNHEY and CDR2 is SMNVEV (reference sequence). CDR3 nucleotides: TGTGCCAGCTCAAGACTAGCGTCCCACAATGAGCAGTTCTTC. Translated, it gives CASSRLASHNEQFF.

The genes are TRBV5-1 and TRBJ2-1, with 12 bases matching TRBD2. This CDR3 is 16 amino acids long. In germline, CDR1 is SGHRS, CDR2 YFSETQ. V was pared by 3 bases and J by 2 bases, with 3 bases of the junction left unmatched. CDR3: CASSSSGGATYNEQFF. CDR3 bases: TGCGCCAGCAGCTCTAGCGGGGGGGCCACCTACAATGAGCAGTTCTTC.

The sample holds a few counts of this clone. V usage is TRBV6-4 and J usage is TRBJ2-1; 12 positions agree with TRBD2. The CDR3 is 14 residues long. In germline, CDR1 is MRHNA, CDR2 SNTAGT. With 6 bases clipped from V and 8 bases from J, the junction kept 5 bases outside the gene matches. CDR3 sequence reads: CASSLAGGADEQFF. DNA for the CDR3: TGTGCCAGCAGCCTAGCGGGAGGGGCTGATGAGCAGTTCTTC.

The chain combines TRBV27 with TRBJ2-3, with 7 bases fitting TRBD2. The CDR3 consists of 18 residues. CDR1 and CDR2 from the germline V gene are MNHEY and SMNVEV (reference sequence). Losses at the gene ends were 5 bases for V and 2 bases for J; bases not matched to a gene: 16. CDR3 amino acids: CASSPETSWVHHTDTQYF. The CDR3 coding sequence is TGTGCCAGCAGTCCCGAGACTAGCTGGGTACATCACACAGATACGCAGTATTTT.

This rearrangement joins TRBV7-8 to TRBJ1-3, with D possibly being TRBD1 (6 bases). V lost 0 bases to trimming and J lost 3 bases, with 18 bases between them. The germline gives CDR1 SGHVS, CDR2 FQNEAQ. The CDR3 loop spans 18 amino acids. The DNA for the CDR3 is TGTGCCAGCAGCTTAGCGGGGCAGGGGAAACTCCATGGAAACACCATATATTTT. Its protein product is CASSLAGQGKLHGNTIYF. The variable domain in full, with the rest retrieved from reference TRBV7-8 and TRBJ1-3, is GAGVSQSPRYKVAKRGQDVALRCDPISGHVSLFWYQQALGQGPEFLTYFQNEAQLDKSGLPSDRFFAERPEGSVSTLKIQRTQQEDSAVYLCASSLAGQGKLHGNTIYFGEGSWLTVV.

J is TRBJ2-1 and V is TRBV5-1; TRBD2 matches at 15 bases. J gave up 7 bases and V 4 bases, and 6 bases lay outside the gene matches. The CDR3 consists of 16 residues. CDR1 and CDR2 from the germline V gene are SGHRS and YFSETQ. DNA of the CDR3: TGCGCCAGCAGCAAATCCGGGACTAGCGGGAGGAATGAGCAGTTCTTC. It encodes CASSKSGTSGRNEQFF. The complete variable domain, with remaining parts taken from reference TRBV5-1 and TRBJ2-1, reads KAGVTQTPRYLIKTRGQQVTLSCSPISGHRSVSWYQQTPGQGLQFLFEYFSETQRNKGNFPGRFSGRQFSNSRSEMNVSTLELGDSALYLCASSKSGTSGRNEQFFGPGTRLTVL.

This clone was found a few times. J is TRBJ2-2 and V is TRBV10-3; D uncertain. Trimming cost V 10 bases and J 1 base, with 4 bases left between them. The CDR3 sequence is 11 residues long. Germline CDR1 reads ENHRY; CDR2 reads SYGVKD. CDR3 coding DNA: TGTGCCACCCAGAACACCGGGGAGCTGTTTTTT. Protein sequence: CATQNTGELFF.

The chain carries TRBV15 and TRBJ2-1, with D maybe TRBD2 (6 bases). The germline V and J ends were trimmed by 4 bases and 4 bases, with 11 bases remaining between them. The CDR3 runs to 14 residues. CDR1 is LNHNV and CDR2 is YYDKDF in the germline V gene (reference sequence). The CDR3 loop is CATSNSGSYNEQFF. CDR3 nucleotide sequence: TGTGCCACCAGCAATAGCGGATCTTACAATGAGCAGTTCTTC.

In its sample, this clone was seen a few times. V gene TRBV14 combines with J gene TRBJ1-3, with 9 bases fitting TRBD1. Germline values: CDR1 SGHDN, CDR2 FVKESK. V trimming: 2 bases; J trimming: 0 bases; junction bases outside the gene matches: 2. This CDR3 comprises 16 residues. The CDR3 loop reads CASSQSTGGSGNTIYF. CDR3 nucleotides: TGTGCCAGCAGCCAATCGACAGGGGGCTCTGGAAACACCATATATTTT.

V usage is TRBV14 and J usage is TRBJ2-1; 10 positions agree with TRBD2. The CDR3 consists of 16 residues. CDR1 and CDR2 from the germline V gene are SGHDN and FVKESK. V was pared by 0 bases and J by 4 bases, with 3 bases of the junction left unmatched. The CDR3 coding sequence is TGTGCCAGCAGCCAAGAGGGGACTAGCGTATACAATGAGCAGTTCTTC. It translates to CASSQEGTSVYNEQFF.

The chain carries TRBV5-4 and TRBJ2-5; TRBD2 aligns across 7 bases. Germline loops: CDR1 SGHNT, CDR2 YYREEE (reference sequence). Trimming cost V 4 bases and J 1 base; bases outside gene matches: 10. CDR3 size: 16 residues. In nucleotides, the CDR3 is TGTGCCAGCAGCAAACCGGGACTACATATCCAAGAGACCCAGTACTTC. Protein: CASSKPGLHIQETQYF.